A selection of T cell receptor beta chains follows, all from one sample in a study of cytomegalovirus exposure and HLA in healthy donors. Some clones are missing from TCRdb's copy, which holds only in-frame ones; the method was immunoSEQ multiplex PCR. The data contain some 150,000 clones, approximately 70% of them seen just once; the ten biggest clones take up approximately 15%. The sample taken for sequencing was PBMCs. The receptor source for this set is a human donor in good health. The CDR3 runs from the conserved cysteine through the conserved F or W. D genes are given only for firm matches. Not all rows give a size; the values are once, few, many and, for expanded clones, a class.

d_call j_call v_call clone_size cdr3_nt cdr3_aa
TRBD2 TRBJ2-5 TRBV9 once TGTGCCAGCAGCTCAGCGGGGGGGCTGTACCAAGAGACCCAGTACTTC CASSSAGGLYQETQYF
TRBD2 TRBJ2-2 TRBV9 . TGTGCCAGCAGCGCTAGCGGGAGGAGGTCCGGGGAGCTGTTTTTT CASSASGRRSGELFF
TRBD2 TRBJ2-5 TRBV2 few TGTGCCAGCACGGAGGAGTCGACTAGCGCAGAGACCCAGTACTTC CASTEESTSAETQYF
TRBD1 TRBJ1-2 TRBV9 . TGTGCCAGCAGCCGGGACAGAGCTAACTATGGCTACACCTTC CASSRDRANYGYTF
. TRBJ1-5 TRBV6-1 . TGTGCCAGCAGTGCACGGGGAGGCCAGCCCCAGCATTTT CASSARGGQPQHF
TRBD2 TRBJ2-5 TRBV9 . TGTGCCAGCAGCGTAGGCACTACTAGCGCAGAGACCCAGTACTTC CASSVGTTSAETQYF
. TRBJ1-3 TRBV7-9 . TGTGCCAGCAGCGCCGGGAGCCCTGGAAACACCATATATTTT CASSAGSPGNTIYF
TRBD2 TRBJ2-3 TRBV10-2 . TGCGCCAGCAGTCCAAAAAGCGGGAGGGCCGAAGATACGCAGTATTTT CASSPKSGRAEDTQYF
. TRBJ2-7 TRBV5-4 . TGTGCCAGCAGCCCGCACCCGAACTTGGGGCAGACCTACGAGCAGTACTTC CASSPHPNLGQTYEQYF
TRBD1 TRBJ2-3 TRBV2 . TGTGCCAGCGCCAGGGGGCGAGATACGCAGTATTTT CASARGRDTQYF
TRBD1 TRBJ1-6 TRBV28 few TGTGCCAGCAACCCTCGACCGGACAGGGAGGATTCACCCCTCCACTTT CASNPRPDREDSPLHF
TRBD1 TRBJ2-1 TRBV5-1 . TGCGCCAGCAGCTTGGAAGGTCGGGACAGCAGAGAGCAGTTCTTC CASSLEGRDSREQFF
. TRBJ2-5 TRBV7-8 . TGTGCCAGCAGCTTAGGAGTTCAGGCCGGGGGAGAGACCCAGTACTTC CASSLGVQAGGETQYF
. TRBJ2-7 TRBV18 . TGTGCCAGCTCACTCGCGGGGTCCTCCTACGAGCAGTACTTC CASSLAGSSYEQYF
TRBD2 TRBJ2-3 TRBV6-6 . TGTGCCAGCAGTCCGGGACTACCGCAGTATTTT CASSPGLPQYF
. TRBJ2-7 TRBV6-1 . TGTGCCAGCAGTGAATGGCGGGCCCCGGGCTACGAGCAGTACTTC CASSEWRAPGYEQYF
TRBD1 TRBJ2-7 TRBV11-2 few TGTGCCAGCAGCTCCGGGACAGGGGATCACTACGAGCAGTACTTC CASSSGTGDHYEQYF
. TRBJ1-2 TRBV5-4 . TGTGCCAGCAGCTTCTACCTAACGCCGTCCTATGGCTACACCTTC CASSFYLTPSYGYTF
TRBD2 TRBJ2-1 TRBV14 . TGTGCCAGCACCGGGACTAGCCCCTACAATGAGCAGTTCTTC CASTGTSPYNEQFF
TRBD1 TRBJ2-3 TRBV7-2 . TGTGCCAGCAGGTCACGGGACAGGGCATCAGATACGCAGTATTTT CASRSRDRASDTQYF
. TRBJ2-7 TRBV7-9 . TGTGCCAGCAGCCCATCTTCCCCGAGGGGGTCCTACGAGCAGTACTTC CASSPSSPRGSYEQYF
TRBD1 TRBJ2-7 TRBV27 few TGTGCCAGCAGCCAGTCAAGACAGGGCCGAGAGCAGTACTTC CASSQSRQGREQYF
. TRBJ1-1 TRBV27 . TGTGCCAGCAGTCAAACGACAGAAAACACTGAAGCTTTCTTT CASSQTTENTEAFF
TRBD1 TRBJ1-1 TRBV19 . TGTGCCAGTAGTATAAGAAGGGGGCGGACTGAAGCTTTCTTT CASSIRRGRTEAFF
TRBD2 TRBJ2-7 TRBV5-1 few TGCGCCAGCAGCCGAGTCCCGGGACTAGCGGGGCAGTACTTC CASSRVPGLAGQYF
TRBD1 TRBJ2-7 TRBV6-5 . TGTGCCAGCAGTTACGGCAGGGGGTCGTACGAGCAGTACTTC CASSYGRGSYEQYF
. TRBJ1-3 TRBV6-4 . TGTGCCAGCACCGTCGCGGGAAACACCATATATTTT CASTVAGNTIYF
. TRBJ1-1 TRBV2 . TGTGCCAGCAGGATCAGGGTTACCACTGAAGCTTTCTTT CASRIRVTTEAFF
TRBD1 TRBJ2-7 TRBV6-4 few TGTGCCAGCAGTGACTCGTGTCTAGACAGGGGGTACGACGAGCAGTACTTC CASSDSCLDRGYDEQYF